The clone carrying this T cell receptor (beta chain) was found once. What it recognizes is unknown. The CDR3 has 15 residues. In germline, CDR1 is MNHEY, CDR2 SMNVEV (reference sequence). Trimming took 6 bases from V and 4 from J; bases not matched to a gene: 7. Primers for the PCR totalled 60 Vbeta and 13 Jbeta. This table comes from immunoSEQ multiplex PCR, and its TCRdb copy is limited to in-frame clones, with some not included. Of approximately 100,000 clones in the sample, around two thirds were seen once. The data originate from a study of cytomegalovirus exposure and HLA in healthy donors. Findings and caveats of the study: In a later analysis, about 17,000 TCR beta sequences were associated with HLA alleles at 0.05 false discovery rate. With later analysis, a missense DCLRE1C variant became linked to TCR beta V- and J-gene trimming.

Donors consisted of healthy bone marrow donors. The receptor was derived from a man aged 25-45 years in good health and CMV-seropositive. This chain connects TRBV27 to TRBJ2-2, with 8 positions matching TRBD2. The material sequenced was PBMCs. CDR3 amino acids: CASRRGGFGTGELFF. CDR3 DNA sequence: TGTGCCAGCAGGCGCGGGGGGTTTGGCACCGGGGAGCTGTTTTTT.